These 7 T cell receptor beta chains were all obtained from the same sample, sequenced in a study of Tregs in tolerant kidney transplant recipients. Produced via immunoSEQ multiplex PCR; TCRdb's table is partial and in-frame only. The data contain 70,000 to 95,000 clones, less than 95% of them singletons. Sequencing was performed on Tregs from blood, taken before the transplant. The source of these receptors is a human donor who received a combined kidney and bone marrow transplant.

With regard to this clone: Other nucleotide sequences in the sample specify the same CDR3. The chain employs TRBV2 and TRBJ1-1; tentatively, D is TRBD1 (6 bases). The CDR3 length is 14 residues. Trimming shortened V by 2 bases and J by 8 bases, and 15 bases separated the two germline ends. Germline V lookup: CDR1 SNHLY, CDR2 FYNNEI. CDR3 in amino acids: CASSELFGTTEAFF. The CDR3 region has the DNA TGTGCCAGCAGTGAACTTTTTGGGACAACCGAAGCTTTCTTT.

The CDR3 DNA sequence: TGTGCCAGCAGTGGGGGCCTCGGAAACACCATATATTTT. It is translated as CASSGGLGNTIYF. The chain employs TRBV2 and TRBJ1-3; maybe TRBD1 (5 bases). CDR3 length equals 13 residues. Germline V gene data show CDR1 as SNHLY and CDR2 as FYNNEI. Trimming cost V 4 bases and J 4 bases, with 8 bases left between them. Full variable domain (remainder filled in from reference TRBV2 and TRBJ1-3): EPEVTQTPSHQVTQMGQEVILRCVPISNHLYFYWYRQILGQKVEFLVSFYNNEISEKSEIFDDQFSVERPDGSNFTLKIRSTKLEDSAMYFCASSGGLGNTIYFGEGSWLTVV.

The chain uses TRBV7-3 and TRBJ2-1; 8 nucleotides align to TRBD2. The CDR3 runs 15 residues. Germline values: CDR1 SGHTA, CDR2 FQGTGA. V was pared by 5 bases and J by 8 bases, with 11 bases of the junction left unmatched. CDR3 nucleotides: TGTGCCAGCAGCCGCCCTGGCGGGAGGCTGGATGAGCAGTTCTTC. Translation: CASSRPGGRLDEQFF.

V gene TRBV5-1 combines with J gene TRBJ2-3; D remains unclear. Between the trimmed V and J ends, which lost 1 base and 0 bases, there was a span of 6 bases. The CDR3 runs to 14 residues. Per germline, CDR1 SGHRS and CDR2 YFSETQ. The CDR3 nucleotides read TGCGCCAGCAGCTTGTACGGGAGCACAGATACGCAGTATTTT. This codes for CASSLYGSTDTQYF.

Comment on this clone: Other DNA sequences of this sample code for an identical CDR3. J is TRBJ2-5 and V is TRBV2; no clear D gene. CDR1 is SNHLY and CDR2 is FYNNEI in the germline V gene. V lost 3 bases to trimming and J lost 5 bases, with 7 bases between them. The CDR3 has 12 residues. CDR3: CASSEGRETQYF. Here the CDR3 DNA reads TGTGCCAGCAGTGAGGGTAGGGAGACCCAGTACTTC.

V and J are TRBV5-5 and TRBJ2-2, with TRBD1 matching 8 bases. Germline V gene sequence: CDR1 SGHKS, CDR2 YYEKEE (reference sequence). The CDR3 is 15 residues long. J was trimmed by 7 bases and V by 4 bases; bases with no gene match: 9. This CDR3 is CASSPRTGSGGELFF. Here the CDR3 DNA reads TGTGCCAGCAGCCCCCGGACAGGGTCGGGCGGGGAGCTGTTTTTT.

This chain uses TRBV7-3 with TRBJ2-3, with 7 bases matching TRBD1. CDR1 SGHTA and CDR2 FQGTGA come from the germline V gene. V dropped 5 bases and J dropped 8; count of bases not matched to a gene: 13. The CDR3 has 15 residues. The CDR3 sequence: CASSLVPGQLGTQYF. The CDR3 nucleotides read TGTGCCAGCAGCCTCGTCCCGGGACAGTTAGGTACGCAGTATTTT.